The 3 T cell receptor beta chains listed next were all sequenced from one sample in a study of blood T cell repertoires in COVID-19. Repertoires were generated with immunoSEQ multiplex PCR, while TCRdb's copy carries only in-frame clones and drops some. The table lists about 68,000 clones, 89% of them singletons. Material for sequencing was peripheral blood. The receptors stem from a man aged 50-59 years with active COVID-19.

The chain recombines TRBV18 with TRBJ2-4, with D unclear. Per germline, CDR1 KGHSH and CDR2 LQKENI. This CDR3 has 15 residues. Trimming pared 5 bases from V and 5 bases from J, leaving 16 bases between. The CDR3 sequence is CASSTLPGWENIQYF. The CDR3 bases are TGTGCCAGCTCAACCCTACCAGGTTGGGAAAACATTCAGTACTTC.

This sequence joins TRBV15 and TRBJ2-7; D gene uncertain. Trimming removed 1 base from V and 3 bases from J, with 13 bases in between. This CDR3 comprises 15 residues. Germline loops: CDR1 LNHNV, CDR2 YYDKDF (reference sequence). CDR3 residues: CATSRGADEYYEQYF. The CDR3 nucleotides read TGTGCCACCAGCAGAGGGGCTGACGAATACTACGAGCAGTACTTC.

This rearrangement joins TRBV15 to TRBJ2-5, with unresolved D. V was shortened by 0 bases and J by 0 bases, with 5 bases between the two germline ends. CDR1 and CDR2 from the germline V gene are LNHNV and YYDKDF (reference sequence). The CDR3 runs 14 residues. This chain's CDR3 is CATSREEYQETQYF. DNA of the CDR3: TGTGCCACCAGCAGAGAGGAGTACCAAGAGACCCAGTACTTC.